Listed below are T cell receptor beta chains from one sample, sequenced in a study of T cell responses to AZD1222 COVID-19 vaccine. Sequencing used immunoSEQ multiplex PCR; TCRdb keeps in-frame clones, though not all of them. The sample lists about 130,000 clones, 70% to 90% occurring once. Sequenced here: peripheral blood, sampled on day 0 of AZD1222 vaccination. Receptor source: an adult in good health. CDR3s include the opening cysteine and the closing phenylalanine or tryptophan. Fields, in order: CDR3 DNA, CDR3 protein, D gene, J gene, V gene, clone size. D genes are given only for firm matches. The listing skips clone size in some rows; elsewhere it reads once, few, many or a size class.

cdr3_nt: TGTGCCAGCAGTTTAAGGGAGCGCGGCTACACCTTC
cdr3_aa: CASSLRERGYTF
d_call: .
j_call: TRBJ1-2
v_call: TRBV12-3/TRBV12-4
clone_size: .

cdr3_nt: TGTGCCAGCAGCTTAGCGGGACAGGGTATTTCACCCCTCCACTTT
cdr3_aa: CASSLAGQGISPLHF
d_call: TRBD1
j_call: TRBJ1-6
v_call: TRBV7-2
clone_size: .

cdr3_nt: TGCGCCAGCAGCTTGGATACAGGGAAACGCGAGCAGTACTTC
cdr3_aa: CASSLDTGKREQYF
d_call: .
j_call: TRBJ2-7
v_call: TRBV5-1
clone_size: .

cdr3_nt: TGTGCCAGCAGCTACGGAGCGGGGCAAGAGACCCAGTACTTC
cdr3_aa: CASSYGAGQETQYF
d_call: TRBD2
j_call: TRBJ2-5
v_call: TRBV7-2
clone_size: .

cdr3_nt: TGTGCCAGCAGCTGGGGACTAGCGGGGGCCTCGGGGTACGAGCAGTACTTC
cdr3_aa: CASSWGLAGASGYEQYF
d_call: TRBD2
j_call: TRBJ2-7
v_call: TRBV7-2
clone_size: .

cdr3_nt: TGCGCCAGCAGCCAACGAAGGATCACAGATACGCAGTATTTT
cdr3_aa: CASSQRRITDTQYF
d_call: .
j_call: TRBJ2-3
v_call: TRBV4-3
clone_size: .

cdr3_nt: TGTGCCAGCGGCAGGGGGACAGTAGAGGAGTACACCTTC
cdr3_aa: CASGRGTVEEYTF
d_call: TRBD1
j_call: TRBJ1-2
v_call: TRBV9
clone_size: once

cdr3_nt: TGTGCCAGCTCAAGACAGGGGGCCAGTCAGCCCCAGCATTTT
cdr3_aa: CASSRQGASQPQHF
d_call: TRBD1
j_call: TRBJ1-5
v_call: TRBV18
clone_size: .

cdr3_nt: TGTGCCAGCAGCCTTAACGTGCAGGGTTCGCCGCAGTATTTT
cdr3_aa: CASSLNVQGSPQYF
d_call: .
j_call: TRBJ2-3
v_call: TRBV11-2
clone_size: .

cdr3_nt: TGTGCCAGCAGCCAGGGGGATCCCTATGGCTACACCTTC
cdr3_aa: CASSQGDPYGYTF
d_call: TRBD1
j_call: TRBJ1-2
v_call: TRBV6-2/TRBV6-3
clone_size: .

cdr3_nt: TGTGCCAGCAGTTTACAGGGCAGCCAAAAAGCTTTCTTT
cdr3_aa: CASSLQGSQKAFF
d_call: .
j_call: TRBJ1-1
v_call: TRBV12-3/TRBV12-4
clone_size: .

cdr3_nt: TGCGCCAGCAGCCAAGGCCGGGGTGACTATGGCTACACCTTC
cdr3_aa: CASSQGRGDYGYTF
d_call: .
j_call: TRBJ1-2
v_call: TRBV4-3
clone_size: few

cdr3_nt: TGTGCCAGCAGCCCTACAGGGGGCGGAAACACCATATATTTT
cdr3_aa: CASSPTGGGNTIYF
d_call: TRBD1
j_call: TRBJ1-3
v_call: TRBV6-4
clone_size: .

cdr3_nt: TGTGCCAGTAGTACCTCCCCCCCCGGGCCCAATGGCTACACCTTC
cdr3_aa: CASSTSPPGPNGYTF
d_call: .
j_call: TRBJ1-2
v_call: TRBV19
clone_size: .

cdr3_nt: TGTGCCAGCAGTAGTCAACCGGGTGGGGGGAGAGGATATAGGTATGGCTACACCTTC
cdr3_aa: CASSSQPGGGRGYRYGYTF
d_call: .
j_call: TRBJ1-2
v_call: TRBV28
clone_size: .

cdr3_nt: TGTGCCATCGACAAAGCAGAAGGTAGAAATTCACCCCTCCACTTT
cdr3_aa: CAIDKAEGRNSPLHF
d_call: .
j_call: TRBJ1-6
v_call: TRBV2
clone_size: .

cdr3_nt: TGTGCCATCAGCTCCTCCGATAAGGCCTATAATTCACCCCTCCACTTT
cdr3_aa: CAISSSDKAYNSPLHF
d_call: .
j_call: TRBJ1-6
v_call: TRBV10-3
clone_size: .

cdr3_nt: TGTGCCAGCAGCCGGGGCACAGATACGCAGTATTTT
cdr3_aa: CASSRGTDTQYF
d_call: .
j_call: TRBJ2-3
v_call: TRBV2
clone_size: .

cdr3_nt: TGCGCCAGCAGCCAAGAGACAGGGGTTGACTATGGCTACACCTTC
cdr3_aa: CASSQETGVDYGYTF
d_call: TRBD1
j_call: TRBJ1-2
v_call: TRBV4-1
clone_size: .

cdr3_nt: TGTGCCAGCAGCGCCGGGACAGGCAATTCACCCCTCCACTTT
cdr3_aa: CASSAGTGNSPLHF
d_call: TRBD1
j_call: TRBJ1-6
v_call: TRBV11-3
clone_size: .

cdr3_nt: TGCGCCAGCAGCCAATATTATAGTCCGGGACTAGCGGGGCACAATGAGCAGTTCTTC
cdr3_aa: CASSQYYSPGLAGHNEQFF
d_call: TRBD2
j_call: TRBJ2-1
v_call: TRBV4-3
clone_size: .

cdr3_nt: TGTGCCAGCACCCTAGGGACTAGCCGATCCTACAATGAGCAGTTCTTC
cdr3_aa: CASTLGTSRSYNEQFF
d_call: TRBD2
j_call: TRBJ2-1
v_call: TRBV9
clone_size: .

cdr3_nt: TGTGCCACCCAAGCTGCTGGGGCCAACGTCCTGACTTTC
cdr3_aa: CATQAAGANVLTF
d_call: .
j_call: TRBJ2-6
v_call: TRBV24-1
clone_size: .

cdr3_nt: TGTGCCAGCGCCAAGGAGGGGAGCACAGATACGCAGTATTTT
cdr3_aa: CASAKEGSTDTQYF
d_call: .
j_call: TRBJ2-3
v_call: TRBV16
clone_size: .